This T cell receptor (beta chain) appears in the sequencing data of a study of CD8 T cells in Susac syndrome. This CDR3 comprises 16 residues. The germline V and J ends were trimmed by 5 bases and 0 bases, with 16 bases remaining between them. CD8+ and CD4+ blood T cells underwent TCR beta sequencing. Isolation of CD8+ and CD4+ T cells was performed negatively, whereas enrichment of TEMRA cells was done by FACS. The RNA, about 0.5 to 1 ug, was put through reverse transcription using random hexamers. Amplification of TCR beta CDR3 by immunoSEQ multiplex PCR spanned 54 Vbeta and 13 Jbeta. TCRdb reprocessed the immunoSEQ multiplex PCR reads with MiXCR, giving one entry per CDR3 protein. The sample contains under 150,000 distinct CDR3 sequences, around 86% of which appear only once.

This TCR was sampled from a human donor with multiple sclerosis. The sequencing sample was made of CD8+ T cells from PBMCs. The chain carries TRBV12-3 or TRBV12-4 and TRBJ1-2; D is ambiguous. The CDR3 is CASSSPPMTANYGYTF. DNA for the CDR3: TGTGCCAGCAGTAGCCCCCCTATGACGGCTAACTATGGCTACACCTTC.